The source of this TCR beta chain is a study of control samples from healthy donors and cancer patients. Some clones are missing from TCRdb's copy, which holds only in-frame ones; the method was immunoSEQ multiplex PCR. The sample has about 130,000 clones, over 85% seen once. In germline, CDR1 is PRHDT, CDR2 FYEKMQ (reference sequence). The germline V and J ends were trimmed by 5 bases and 4 bases, with 10 bases remaining between them. The CDR3 length is 13 residues. Material for sequencing was blood. The chain combines TRBV13 with TRBJ2-3; D uncertain. The receptor was derived from a man younger than 35 in good health. CDR3 DNA sequence: TGTGCCAGCAGCCGAGATGGGGCAGATACGCAGTATTTT. This codes for CASSRDGADTQYF.